Listed below are T cell receptor beta chains from one sample, sequenced in a study of cytomegalovirus exposure and HLA in healthy donors. Only in-frame clones appear in the TCRdb table, and some are missing; sequencing was by immunoSEQ multiplex PCR. The table records 130,000 to 150,000 clones, roughly 78% of them present only once. Material: PBMCs. Receptors were obtained from a man aged 40-49 years in good health and CMV-seropositive. CDR3s include the opening cysteine and the closing phenylalanine or tryptophan. Fields, in order: J gene, D gene, clone size, V gene, CDR3 DNA, CDR3 protein. D genes are given only for firm matches. Not all rows give a size; the values are once, few, many and, for expanded clones, a class.

>TRBJ2-3|TRBD2|-|TRBV5-4
TGTGCCAGCAGCTTTCGGACTAGCGGGAAGGGAGATACGCAGTATTTT
CASSFRTSGKGDTQYF
>TRBJ1-5|-|-|TRBV19
TGTGCCAGTAGTATGAGGCAGGGGACGTCACACAATCAGCCCCAGCATTTT
CASSMRQGTSHNQPQHF
>TRBJ1-4|TRBD1|-|TRBV6-1
TGTGCCAGCAGTGCCGGGACAGAGAATGAAAAACTGTTTTTT
CASSAGTENEKLFF
>TRBJ2-3|TRBD1|-|TRBV7-9
TGTGCCAGCAGCTCATCGGGACAGATTAGCACAGATACGCAGTATTTT
CASSSSGQISTDTQYF
>TRBJ2-7|-|once|TRBV6-5
TGTGCCAGCAGTACCTCATGGGGGCACGGCTACGAGCAGTACTTC
CASSTSWGHGYEQYF
>TRBJ1-1|TRBD1|-|TRBV27
TGTGCCAGCACGACTCCAGGGGGCACTGAAGCTTTCTTT
CASTTPGGTEAFF
>TRBJ1-1|-|-|TRBV18
TGTGCCAGCTCACCAGGGACTGACACTGAAGCTTTCTTT
CASSPGTDTEAFF
>TRBJ2-7|-|-|TRBV4-2
TGTGCCAGCAGGGGGGCCTACGAACAGTACTTC
CASRGAYEQYF
>TRBJ2-7|-|-|TRBV7-9
TGTTCCAGCAGCTTAGCAGAGTCGATAGTCTACGAGCAGTACTTC
CSSSLAESIVYEQYF
>TRBJ2-7|TRBD1|-|TRBV4-2
TGTGCCAGCAGCCAAGAGAGGGACAGCTCCTACGAGCAGTACTTC
CASSQERDSSYEQYF
>TRBJ2-2|-|-|TRBV29-1
TGCAGCGTTGGACTTCACACATTAAACACCGGGGAGCTGTTTTTT
CSVGLHTLNTGELFF
>TRBJ2-1|TRBD1|-|TRBV5-1
TGCGCCAGCAGCCTACAGGGGGCTAATGAGCAGTTCTTC
CASSLQGANEQFF
>TRBJ1-3|-|-|TRBV9
TGTGCCAGCAGCGTAGCTATGGGGGCCTCTGGAAACGCCATATATTTT
CASSVAMGASGNAIYF
>TRBJ2-2|-|once|TRBV6-5
TGTGCCAGCCGGCGGCAGGGCTTCGGGGAGCTGTTTTTT
CASRRQGFGELFF
>TRBJ1-1|-|-|TRBV6-1
TGTGCCAGCAGCCTCTACAAGGCTGGGAGTGAAGCTTTCTTT
CASSLYKAGSEAFF